What follows are 7 T cell receptor beta chains derived from one specimen sequenced in a study of cytomegalovirus exposure and HLA in healthy donors. Researchers ran the PCR with 60 Vbeta and 13 Jbeta primers. Sequencing was performed with immunoSEQ multiplex PCR; in TCRdb, only in-frame clones are kept and a portion is missing. The profile shows 150,000 to 180,000 clones, 79% of them singletons. The specimen was PBMCs. These receptors originate from a man aged 30 to 45 in good health and CMV-seropositive.

The chain has TRBV29-1 and TRBJ1-2, with 9 bases that match TRBD1. Trimming removed 6 bases from V and 4 bases from J; junction bases left unmatched: 12. CDR1 SQVTM and CDR2 ANQGSEA come from the germline V gene. There are 15 residues in the CDR3. For the CDR3, the DNA is TGCAGCGTCGGGGGACAGGGTCAAATCGGCTATGGCTACACCTTC. This gives the protein CSVGGQGQIGYGYTF.

This clone was recorded only once. The rearrangement joins TRBV14 to TRBJ2-1, with TRBD2 matching 7 bases. This CDR3 has 16 residues. Trimming cost V 2 bases and J 3 bases; bases outside gene matches: 7. Germline V lookup: CDR1 SGHDN, CDR2 FVKESK. DNA of the CDR3: TGTGCCAGCAGCCAACATCCACCTAGCGGCTACAATGAGCAGTTCTTC. Protein: CASSQHPPSGYNEQFF.

The rearrangement links TRBV27 to TRBJ2-7; TRBD1 might be the D (5 bases). This CDR3 has 13 amino acids. The germline CDR1 and CDR2 sequences are MNHEY and SMNVEV (reference sequence). Trimming took 6 bases from V and 0 from J, leaving 9 bases between them. CDR3 sequence reads: CASSRTNSYEQYF. DNA for the CDR3: TGTGCCAGCAGCCGGACAAACTCCTACGAGCAGTACTTC.

This clone appeared once. The gene calls are TRBV9 and TRBJ1-1, with 8 bases fitting TRBD1. The V and J ends lost 0 bases and 6 bases, in that order; junction bases with no gene match: 7. This CDR3 is built from 15 residues. Germline V gene sequence: CDR1 SGDLS, CDR2 YYNGEE. CDR3: CASSVDPDRGAEAFF. The CDR3 DNA reads TGTGCCAGCAGCGTAGACCCTGACAGGGGAGCTGAAGCTTTCTTT.

In this sample, this clone turned up a few times. The chain employs TRBV5-4 and TRBJ1-2, with a tentative D call TRBD1 (6 bases). The CDR3 is made up of 12 amino acids. V lost 0 bases and J 11 bases, leaving 11 bases between the germline ends. CDR1 and CDR2 (germline): SGHNT, YYREEE (reference sequence). The CDR3 nucleotides read TGTGCCAGCAGCTTGGATGGACAGCGTTACACCTTC. Its translation: CASSLDGQRYTF.

The chain is built from TRBV5-1 and TRBJ2-2; TRBD2 aligns across 10 bases. The germline gives CDR1 SGHRS, CDR2 YFSETQ. Trimming took 0 bases from V and 5 from J; bases not matched to a gene: 10. The CDR3 spans 18 residues. CDR3 nucleotide sequence: TGCGCCAGCAGCTTGGGAGCAGCGGGAGGGATAAGGACCGGGGAGCTGTTTTTT. Translating it yields CASSLGAAGGIRTGELFF.

This clone was found a few times. The chain employs TRBV5-6 and TRBJ2-7; 9 bases agree with TRBD2. Trimming at V came to 3 bases and at J to 3 bases, leaving 7 bases not matched to a gene. CDR1 is SGHDT, CDR2 YYEEEE, per germline. CDR3 length: 15 residues. The chain's CDR3 is CASSSERGAFYEQYF. CDR3 sequence (DNA): TGTGCCAGCAGCTCGGAGCGGGGGGCGTTCTACGAGCAGTACTTC.